Reported below is one T cell receptor beta chain. This clone's antigen is unknown. The sample holds no much larger clone one base away, and base qualities are not on file. The library was produced with the immunoSEQ multiplex PCR assay. TCRdb provides this immuneACCESS table in a form limited to in-frame rearrangements. Some clones are lacking; in checked studies, under half of them reflect an unresolved V gene, and why the rest are absent is not known. The sample yields about 35,000 clones; approximately 90% were counted once. Around 3.3% of the sample is in the top ten clones. Measured from the cysteine to the phenylalanine, the CDR3 is 14 residues long. Left in the record is the CDR3 DNA by itself, 42 bases read in frame from the first base. The trim is 2 bases for V and 4 bases for J, with a gap of 11 bases between the germline ends. The germline V gene sets CDR1 to SGHTA and CDR2 to FQGTGA. This sample is drawn from a study of T cell changes during pregnancy in multiple sclerosis (dated 2019 in TCRdb). About the full investigation: In women with multiple sclerosis, the researchers looked at how the T cell repertoire shifted as pregnancy progressed.

The clonotype comes from a female donor with multiple sclerosis, enrolled in a pregnancy study. The sequence is built from TRBV7-3 and TRBJ2-5; D gene: possibly TRBD1, on 7 matching bases. This sample comprised CD8+ T cells from peripheral blood mononuclear cells, obtained in the third trimester of pregnancy. CDR3 loop: CASSLQGGAETQYF. The DNA sequence is given as TGTGCCAGCAGCTTACAGGGGGGAGCAGAGACCCAGTACTTC. Extended through the reference TRBV7-3 and TRBJ2-5 proteins, this CDR3 yields the full variable domain: GAGVSQTPSNKVTEKGKYVELRCDPISGHTALYWYRQSLGQGPEFLIYFQGTGAADDSGLPNDRFFAVRPEGSVSTLKIQRTERGDSAVYLCASSLQGGAETQYFGPGTRLLVL.